This T cell receptor (beta chain) was documented in a study of cytomegalovirus exposure and HLA in healthy donors. Germline CDR1 is SGHTS and CDR2 is YDEGEE. The CDR3 is made up of 11 amino acids. The PCR used 60 Vbeta and 13 Jbeta primers. The repertoire was sequenced with immunoSEQ multiplex PCR; TCRdb's copy has only in-frame clones and lacks some. The sample includes about 150,000 clones, approximately 60% of them seen just once. Whole-study findings and limits: Previously analyzed data showed that most TCR beta V segments were productive at a frequency of about 87% or about 30%. Later analysis demonstrated an association between a missense DCLRE1C variant and TCR beta V- and J-gene trimming. Reports showed the classifier diagnosing cytomegalovirus status with high specificity and sensitivity.

Comments on this clone: The antigen remains undetermined. Relative to the germline gene, one junction end is altered; a read error may explain this.

This chain links TRBV5-8 with TRBJ2-4, with D possibly matching TRBD2 (6 bases). The source material was PBMCs. The receptor was derived from a human donor in good health. The CDR3 spells CASSLGPRRGF. The CDR3 coding sequence is TGTGCCAGCAGCTTGGGCCCCCGGAGGGGCTTC.